This T cell receptor (beta chain) was sequenced in a study of blood T cell repertoires in COVID-19. Study-wide background: The cDNA or gDNA used as material had been derived from T cells, B-cell-depleted T cells, or PBMCs.

The authors' processing: How many nucleated cells were present was estimated from reference gene primer amplification. TCRdb's table, derived via immunoSEQ multiplex PCR, lists solely in-frame clones and lacks some. That table gives V, J and clone size, and the DNA gave D and trimming. This sample has around 250,000 clones; about 90% occur once, and the top ten carry more than 1%. The cohort comprised adults aged 18 to 89 years residing in 20 to 25 US areas. This clone is a singleton in its sample. V gave up 3 bases and J gave up 3 bases; unmatched junction bases: 6. The V gene's germline CDR1 is SGHNT and CDR2 YYREEE (reference sequence). The CDR3 loop spans 14 amino acids.

Sequencing input: PBMCs or T cells enriched from blood (not recorded which). This chain links TRBV5-4 with TRBJ2-7; 7 bases line up with TRBD1. The TCR sequence derives from a human donor in a cohort exposed to, infected with or recovered from COVID-19 (not recorded which). The donor label of this sample is uncertain. The CDR3 reads CASSSGQVIYEQYF. CDR3 nucleotide sequence: TGTGCCAGCAGCTCCGGACAGGTGATCTACGAGCAGTACTTC. The full variable domain, with the rest looked up from reference TRBV5-4 and TRBJ2-7, is ETGVTQSPTHLIKTRGQQVTLRCSSQSGHNTVSWYQQALGQGPQFIFQYYREEENGRGNFPPRFSGLQFPNYSSELNVNALELDDSALYLCASSSGQVIYEQYFGPGTRLTVT.